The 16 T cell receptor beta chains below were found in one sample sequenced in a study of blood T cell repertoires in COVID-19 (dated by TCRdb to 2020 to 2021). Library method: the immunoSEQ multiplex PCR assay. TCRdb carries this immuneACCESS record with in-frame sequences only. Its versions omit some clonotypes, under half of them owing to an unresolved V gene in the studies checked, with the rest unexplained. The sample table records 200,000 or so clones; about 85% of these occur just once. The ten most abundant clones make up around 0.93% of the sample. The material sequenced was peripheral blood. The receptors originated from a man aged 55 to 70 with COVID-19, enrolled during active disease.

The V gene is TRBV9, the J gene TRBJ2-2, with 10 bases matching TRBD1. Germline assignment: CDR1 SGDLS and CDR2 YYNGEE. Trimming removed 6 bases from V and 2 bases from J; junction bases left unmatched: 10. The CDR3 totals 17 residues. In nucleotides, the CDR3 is TGTGCCAGCACCTTCCTCGGGACAGGGGCAAACACCGGGGAGCTGTTTTTT. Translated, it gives CASTFLGTGANTGELFF. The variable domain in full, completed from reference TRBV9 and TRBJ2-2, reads DSGVTQTPKHLITATGQRVTLRCSPRSGDLSVYWYQQSLDQGLQFLIQYYNGEERAKGNILERFSAQQFPDLHSELNLSSLELGDSALYFCASTFLGTGANTGELFFGEGSRLTVL.

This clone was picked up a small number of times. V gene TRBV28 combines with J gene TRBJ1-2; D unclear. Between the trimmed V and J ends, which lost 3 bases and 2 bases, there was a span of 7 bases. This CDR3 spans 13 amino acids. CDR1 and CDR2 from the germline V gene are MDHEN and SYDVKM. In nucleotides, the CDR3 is TGTGCCAGCAGTTTGGCGGGAAACTATGGCTACACCTTC. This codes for CASSLAGNYGYTF.

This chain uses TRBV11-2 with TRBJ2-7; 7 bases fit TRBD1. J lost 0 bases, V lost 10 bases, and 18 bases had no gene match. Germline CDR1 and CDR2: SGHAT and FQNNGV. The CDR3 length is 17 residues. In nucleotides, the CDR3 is TGTGCCACCACCCTTTTAAACTACAGGGGAACCTCCTACGAGCAGTACTTC. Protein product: CATTLLNYRGTSYEQYF.

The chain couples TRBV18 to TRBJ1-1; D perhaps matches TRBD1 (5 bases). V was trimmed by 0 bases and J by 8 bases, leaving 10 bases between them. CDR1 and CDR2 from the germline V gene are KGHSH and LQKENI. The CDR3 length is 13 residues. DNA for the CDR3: TGTGCCAGCTCACCACCAGTGGGGCGCGAAGCTTTCTTT. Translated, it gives CASSPPVGREAFF.

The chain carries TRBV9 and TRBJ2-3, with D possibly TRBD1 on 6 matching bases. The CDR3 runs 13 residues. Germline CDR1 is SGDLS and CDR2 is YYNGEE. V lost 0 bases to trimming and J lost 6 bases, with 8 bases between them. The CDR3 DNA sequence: TGTGCCAGCAGCGTAGCCGACAGGGATACGCAGTATTTT. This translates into CASSVADRDTQYF.

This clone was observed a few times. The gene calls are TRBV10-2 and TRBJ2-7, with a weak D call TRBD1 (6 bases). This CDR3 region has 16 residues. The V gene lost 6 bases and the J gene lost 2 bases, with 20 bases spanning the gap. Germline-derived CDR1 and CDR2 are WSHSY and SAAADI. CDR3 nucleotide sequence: TGCGCCAGCAGACGACCACTAGGGCAGGGGACCTACGAGCAGTACTTC. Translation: CASRRPLGQGTYEQYF.

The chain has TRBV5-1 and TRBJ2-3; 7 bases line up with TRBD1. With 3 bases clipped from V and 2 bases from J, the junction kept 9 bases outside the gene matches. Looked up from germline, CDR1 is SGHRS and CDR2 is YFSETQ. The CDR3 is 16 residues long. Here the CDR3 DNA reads TGCGCCAGCAGCTCTAGAAGGGACAGCTCCACAGATACGCAGTATTTT. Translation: CASSSRRDSSTDTQYF.

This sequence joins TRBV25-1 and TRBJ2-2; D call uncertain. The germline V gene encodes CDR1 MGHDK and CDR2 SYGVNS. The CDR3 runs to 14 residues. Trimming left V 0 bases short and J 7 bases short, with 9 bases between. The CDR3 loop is CASSEYPGNGELFF. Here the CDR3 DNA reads TGTGCCAGCAGTGAATATCCGGGTAACGGGGAGCTGTTTTTT. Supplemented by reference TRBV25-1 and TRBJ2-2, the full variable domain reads EADIYQTPRYLVIGTGKKITLECSQTMGHDKMYWYQQDPGMELHLIHYSYGVNSTEKGDLSSESTVSRIRTEHFPLTLESARPSHTSQYLCASSEYPGNGELFFGEGSRLTVL.

The CDR3 loop is CASRLTTVAGWGTQYF. DNA of the CDR3: TGTGCAAGTCGCTTAACGACAGTGGCGGGATGGGGGACCCAGTACTTC. V gene TRBV12-2 combines with J gene TRBJ2-5; the table calls TRBD2, which could not be checked here. TRBV12-2 is deemed a pseudogene. The CDR3 runs to 16 residues.

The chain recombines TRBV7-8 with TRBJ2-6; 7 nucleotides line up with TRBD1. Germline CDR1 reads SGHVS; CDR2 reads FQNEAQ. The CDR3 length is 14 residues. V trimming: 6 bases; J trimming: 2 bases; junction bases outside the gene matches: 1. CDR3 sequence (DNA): TGTGCCAGCAGGGGGACAGCTGGGGCCAACGTCCTGACTTTC. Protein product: CASRGTAGANVLTF. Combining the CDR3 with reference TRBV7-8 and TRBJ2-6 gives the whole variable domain GAGVSQSPRYKVAKRGQDVALRCDPISGHVSLFWYQQALGQGPEFLTYFQNEAQLDKSGLPSDRFFAERPEGSVSTLKIQRTQQEDSAVYLCASRGTAGANVLTFGAGSRLTVL.

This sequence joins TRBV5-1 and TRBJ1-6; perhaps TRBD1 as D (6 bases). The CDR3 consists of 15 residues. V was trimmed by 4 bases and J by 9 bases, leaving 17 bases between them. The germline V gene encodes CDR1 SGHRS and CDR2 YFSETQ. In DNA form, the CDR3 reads TGCGCCAGCAGCGGCCCGCAGGGGTTGGGTTCACCCCTCCACTTT. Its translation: CASSGPQGLGSPLHF.

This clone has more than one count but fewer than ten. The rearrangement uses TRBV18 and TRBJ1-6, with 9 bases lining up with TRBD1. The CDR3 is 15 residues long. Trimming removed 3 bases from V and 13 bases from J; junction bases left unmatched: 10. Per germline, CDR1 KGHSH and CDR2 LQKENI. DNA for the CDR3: TGTGCCAGCTCACCCTCCGGGACAGGGAAAGTTCCCCTCCACTTT. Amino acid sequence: CASSPSGTGKVPLHF.

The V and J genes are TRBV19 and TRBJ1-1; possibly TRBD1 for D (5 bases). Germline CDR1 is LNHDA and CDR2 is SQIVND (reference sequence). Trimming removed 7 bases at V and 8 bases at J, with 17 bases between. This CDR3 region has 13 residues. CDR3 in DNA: TGTGCCAGTACTAAAGGGGCAAGATTAGAAGCTTTCTTT. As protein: CASTKGARLEAFF.

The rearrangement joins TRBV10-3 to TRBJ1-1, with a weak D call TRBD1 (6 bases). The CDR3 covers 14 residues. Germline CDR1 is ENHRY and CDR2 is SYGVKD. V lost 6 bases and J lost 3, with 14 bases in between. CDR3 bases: TGTGCCATCAGATGGACAGTCGCGGACACTGAAGCTTTCTTT. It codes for CAIRWTVADTEAFF.

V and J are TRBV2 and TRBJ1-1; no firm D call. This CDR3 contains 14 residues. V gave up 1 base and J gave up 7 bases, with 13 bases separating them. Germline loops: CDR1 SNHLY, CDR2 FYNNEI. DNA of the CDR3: TGTGCCAGCAGTGAAGGCTCCGGAGGGAATGAAGCTTTCTTT. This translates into CASSEGSGGNEAFF.

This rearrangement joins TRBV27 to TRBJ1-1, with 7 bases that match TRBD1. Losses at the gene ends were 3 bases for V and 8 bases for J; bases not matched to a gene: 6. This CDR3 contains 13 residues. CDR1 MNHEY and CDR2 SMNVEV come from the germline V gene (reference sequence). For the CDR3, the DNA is TGTGCCAGCAGTTTCACGGGACAGACCGAAGCTTTCTTT. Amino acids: CASSFTGQTEAFF.